The clone carrying this T cell receptor beta chain came up once. What it binds is unknown. The treatment here: roughly 10-day PBMC culture with coronavirus spike peptide pools or control peptides (ViraFEST assay). The CDR3 has 14 amino acids. The V gene lost 0 bases and the J gene lost 0 bases, with 8 bases spanning the gap. The germline gives CDR1 DFQATT, CDR2 SNEGSKA (reference sequence). Cultured CD4+ T cell DNA was sequenced using the Oncomine TCR Beta short-read assay. TCRdb reprocessed the PCR reads with MiXCR, giving one entry per CDR3 protein. The data contain roughly 5,300 distinct CDR3 sequences, around two fifths of them singletons. The source of the sample is a study of vaccination and CD4 T cells after COVID-19. Broader study findings: Within the convalescent patients, spike mono-reactivity was found in 304 of 307 vaccine-specific clones.

Sequencing used CD4+ T cells from blood, cultured in vitro. The chain links TRBV20-1 to TRBJ1-1; perhaps TRBD1 as D (6 bases). This sequence was found in a human donor who had recovered from COVID-19. The CDR3 coding sequence is TGCAGTGCTAGAGACCCAGGGGTGAACACTGAAGCTTTCTTT. As protein: CSARDPGVNTEAFF.